This T cell receptor (beta chain) stems from a study of blood T cell repertoires in COVID-19. Here immunoSEQ multiplex PCR was the method, and the copy in TCRdb shows in-frame clones only, minus some. The sample records more than 300,000 clones, about four fifths being singletons. The ends lost 4 bases at V and 3 bases at J; junction bases unmatched: 3. Germline V gives CDR1 SGHRS, CDR2 YFSETQ. This CDR3 is 13 amino acids long. This clonotype was sampled from a woman between 45 and 65 years old with acute or convalescent COVID-19. The chain recombines TRBV5-1 with TRBJ2-5; 7 bases are shared with TRBD1. The sample comprised peripheral blood. CDR3 DNA sequence: TGCGCCAGCAGCCCTGGACAGGAAGAGACCCAGTACTTC. Translated: CASSPGQEETQYF.